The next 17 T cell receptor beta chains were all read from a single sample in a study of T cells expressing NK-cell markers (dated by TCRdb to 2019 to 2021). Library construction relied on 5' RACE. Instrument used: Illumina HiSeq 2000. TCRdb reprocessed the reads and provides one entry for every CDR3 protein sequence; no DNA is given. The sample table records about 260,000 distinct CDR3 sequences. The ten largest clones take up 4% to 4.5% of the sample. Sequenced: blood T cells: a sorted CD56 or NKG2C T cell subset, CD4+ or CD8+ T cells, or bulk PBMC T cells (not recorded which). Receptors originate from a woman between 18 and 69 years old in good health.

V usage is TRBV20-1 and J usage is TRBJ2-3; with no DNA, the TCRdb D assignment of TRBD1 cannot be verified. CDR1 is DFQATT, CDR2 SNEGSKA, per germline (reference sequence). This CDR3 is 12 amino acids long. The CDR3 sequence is CSVDRTTDTQYF.

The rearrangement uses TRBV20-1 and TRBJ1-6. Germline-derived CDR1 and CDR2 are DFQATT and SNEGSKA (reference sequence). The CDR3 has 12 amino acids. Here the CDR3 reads CSAKRVYSPLHF.

The CDR3 protein is CSAAEGTGVHDEQFF. The V and J genes are TRBV20-1 and TRBJ2-1; TCRdb's D call, TRBD1, is unchecked because there is no DNA. The CDR3 contains 15 residues. The germline V gene encodes CDR1 DFQATT and CDR2 SNEGSKA (reference sequence).

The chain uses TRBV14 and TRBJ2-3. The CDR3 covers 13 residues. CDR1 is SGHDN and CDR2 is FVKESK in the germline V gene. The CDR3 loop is CASSPTTFGTQYF.

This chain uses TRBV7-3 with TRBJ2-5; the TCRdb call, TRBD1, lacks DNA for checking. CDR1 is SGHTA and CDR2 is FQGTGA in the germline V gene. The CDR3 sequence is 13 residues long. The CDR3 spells CASSPGREETQYF.

CDR3 loop: CASSFGVGQTNYEQYF. This chain joins TRBV5-4 and TRBJ2-7. Germline V lookup: CDR1 SGHNT, CDR2 YYREEE (reference sequence). The CDR3 is 16 amino acids.

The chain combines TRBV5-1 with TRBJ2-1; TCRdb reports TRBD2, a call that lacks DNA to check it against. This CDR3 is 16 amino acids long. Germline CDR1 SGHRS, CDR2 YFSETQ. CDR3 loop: CASSNNRGAPYNEQFF. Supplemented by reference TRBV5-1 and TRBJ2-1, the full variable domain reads KAGVTQTPRYLIKTRGQQVTLSCSPISGHRSVSWYQQTPGQGLQFLFEYFSETQRNKGNFPGRFSGRQFSNSRSEMNVSTLELGDSALYLCASSNNRGAPYNEQFFGPGTRLTVL.

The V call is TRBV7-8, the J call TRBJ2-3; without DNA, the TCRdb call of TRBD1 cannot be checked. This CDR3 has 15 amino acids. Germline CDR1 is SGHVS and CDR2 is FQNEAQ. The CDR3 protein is CASSQGGSGADTQYF.

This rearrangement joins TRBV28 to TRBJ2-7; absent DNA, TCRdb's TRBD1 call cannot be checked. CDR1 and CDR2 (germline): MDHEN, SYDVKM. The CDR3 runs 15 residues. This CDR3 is CASSFLVQGAREQYF. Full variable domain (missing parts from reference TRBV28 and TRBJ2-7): DVKVTQSSRYLVKRTGEKVFLECVQDMDHENMFWYRQDPGLGLRLIYFSYDVKMKEKGDIPEGYSVSREKKERFSLILESASTNQTSMYLCASSFLVQGAREQYFGPGTRLTVT.

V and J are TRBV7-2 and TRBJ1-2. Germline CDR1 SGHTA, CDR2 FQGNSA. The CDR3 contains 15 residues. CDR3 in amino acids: CASSLTPSPNYGYTF.

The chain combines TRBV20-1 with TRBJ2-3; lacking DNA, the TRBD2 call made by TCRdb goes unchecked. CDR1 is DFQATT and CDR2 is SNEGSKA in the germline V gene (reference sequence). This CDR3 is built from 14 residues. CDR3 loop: CSASQQGGTDTQYF.

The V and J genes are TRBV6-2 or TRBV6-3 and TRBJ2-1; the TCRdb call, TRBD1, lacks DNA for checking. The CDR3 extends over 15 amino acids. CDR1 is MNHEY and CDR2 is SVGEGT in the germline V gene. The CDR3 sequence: CASSFKYGTGNEQFF.

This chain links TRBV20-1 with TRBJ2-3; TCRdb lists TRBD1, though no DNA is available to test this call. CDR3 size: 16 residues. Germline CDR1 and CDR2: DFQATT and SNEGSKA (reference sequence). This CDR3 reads CSASRELGEGTDTQYF.

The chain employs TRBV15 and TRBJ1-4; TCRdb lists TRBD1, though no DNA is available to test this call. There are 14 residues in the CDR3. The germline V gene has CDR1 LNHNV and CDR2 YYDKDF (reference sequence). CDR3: CATSEQGVREKLFF.

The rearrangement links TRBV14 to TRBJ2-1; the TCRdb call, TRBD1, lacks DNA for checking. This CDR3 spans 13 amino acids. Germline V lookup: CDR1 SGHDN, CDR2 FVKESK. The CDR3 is CASSPPVGDEQFF.

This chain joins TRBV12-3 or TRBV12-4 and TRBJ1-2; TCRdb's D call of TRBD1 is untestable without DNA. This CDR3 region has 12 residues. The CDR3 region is CASRPLGYGYTF.

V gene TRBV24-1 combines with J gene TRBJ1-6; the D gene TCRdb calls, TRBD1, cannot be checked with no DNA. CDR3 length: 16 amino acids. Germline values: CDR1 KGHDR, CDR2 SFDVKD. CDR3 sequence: CATTSPGQVNNSPLHF.